A selection of T cell receptor beta chains follows, all from one sample in a study of cytomegalovirus exposure and HLA in healthy donors. Produced via immunoSEQ multiplex PCR; TCRdb's table is partial and in-frame only. The repertoire holds 82,000 or so clones, with about 70% as singletons. The specimen was PBMCs. The source of these receptors is a woman aged 45-65 years in good health and CMV-seropositive. Both conserved end residues are part of each CDR3. The order of the fields is J gene, clone size, D gene, V gene, CDR3 protein, CDR3 DNA. The D gene is left open where the match is weak. Clone size is not always given. Where it is, it says once, few, many or a class for expanded clones.

TRBJ2-7	once	NA	TRBV29-1	CSVTGSTYEQYF	TGCAGCGTGACAGGTTCGACCTACGAGCAGTACTTC
TRBJ2-7	NA	NA	TRBV5-8	CASRQGNGEQYF	TGTGCCAGCAGACAGGGAAACGGGGAGCAGTACTTC
TRBJ2-7	NA	NA	TRBV2	CASSDGQRQYF	TGTGCCAGCAGTGATGGACAGAGGCAGTACTTC
TRBJ2-7	NA	TRBD1	TRBV5-6	CASSLDRGGYEQYF	TGTGCCAGCAGCTTGGACAGGGGTGGGTACGAGCAGTACTTC
TRBJ1-1	NA	TRBD1	TRBV7-9	CASSSDRGGWNTEAFF	TGTGCCAGCAGCTCCGACAGGGGCGGATGGAACACTGAAGCTTTCTTT
TRBJ2-5	NA	TRBD2	TRBV10-1	CASSDLAGDRETQYF	TGCGCCAGCAGTGATCTAGCGGGAGACCGGGAGACCCAGTACTTC
TRBJ1-6	NA	NA	TRBV6-5	CASSYSINQDNSPLHF	TGTGCCAGCAGTTACTCGATAAATCAGGATAATTCACCCCTCCACTTT
TRBJ2-1	medium-sized	NA	TRBV13	CASSLSPGRLALPGAHNEQFF	TGTGCCAGCAGCTTATCTCCTGGTAGGCTAGCGCTCCCCGGGGCACACAATGAGCAGTTCTTC
TRBJ2-2	NA	NA	TRBV28	CASSPQTGEQIGELFF	TGTGCCAGCAGTCCCCAAACGGGAGAACAAATCGGGGAGCTGTTTTTT
TRBJ1-1	NA	NA	TRBV5-4	CASSPRPPGQNTEAFF	TGTGCCAGCAGCCCCCGCCCCCCAGGGCAGAACACTGAAGCTTTCTTT
TRBJ2-7	NA	NA	TRBV9	CASSVGRGPFEQYF	TGTGCCAGCAGCGTCGGCAGGGGTCCGTTCGAGCAGTACTTC
TRBJ2-2	NA	TRBD2	TRBV30	CAWGVAGVGTGELFF	TGTGCCTGGGGGGTAGCGGGAGTGGGCACCGGGGAGCTGTTTTTT
TRBJ1-1	few	NA	TRBV6-4	CASSDPGTPNTEAFF	TGTGCCAGCAGTGACCCCGGGACACCCAACACTGAAGCTTTCTTT
TRBJ2-1	NA	NA	TRBV29-1	CSVDGMRGNEQFF	TGCAGCGTTGACGGTATGCGGGGTAATGAGCAGTTCTTC
TRBJ1-5	NA	NA	TRBV9	CASSAGGSNQPQHF	TGTGCCAGCAGCGCCGGCGGAAGCAATCAGCCCCAGCATTTT
TRBJ1-2	NA	NA	TRBV30	CAWSPGAQGYTF	TGTGCCTGGAGTCCTGGGGCTCAAGGCTACACCTTC
TRBJ2-3	once	NA	TRBV30	CAWSVLTGAGGTQYF	TGTGCCTGGAGTGTACTGACCGGGGCCGGGGGTACGCAGTATTTT
TRBJ2-7	NA	NA	TRBV5-1	CASSPRDGSSYEQYF	TGCGCCAGCAGCCCCCGGGACGGGAGCTCCTACGAGCAGTACTTC
TRBJ2-1	NA	TRBD2	TRBV16	CASSQFGQGGTSGRAEQFF	TGTGCCAGCAGCCAATTTGGACAGGGTGGGACTAGCGGGAGAGCCGAGCAGTTCTTC
TRBJ2-5	once	TRBD1	TRBV9	CASRHPRITGAWETQYF	TGTGCCAGCAGGCACCCGAGGATAACAGGGGCGTGGGAGACCCAGTACTTC
TRBJ1-3	NA	TRBD1	TRBV9	CASSVALTGQGSSGNTIYF	TGTGCCAGCAGCGTAGCCCTCACCGGACAGGGGAGTTCTGGAAACACCATATATTTT
TRBJ1-5	NA	NA	TRBV6-4	CASREQGYNQPQHF	TGTGCCAGCAGGGAACAGGGTTACAATCAGCCCCAGCATTTT
TRBJ2-1	NA	NA	TRBV29-1	CSVEVNSYSEQFF	TGCAGCGTTGAAGTCAACAGTTATTCCGAGCAGTTCTTC
TRBJ2-7	NA	TRBD1	TRBV6-5	CASSWGQDGSYEQYF	TGTGCCAGCAGTTGGGGACAGGACGGGTCCTACGAGCAGTACTTC
TRBJ2-2	NA	NA	TRBV29-1	CSVEVTSRPTGELFF	TGCAGCGTTGAAGTAACGAGCAGGCCCACCGGGGAGCTGTTTTTT
TRBJ2-1	NA	TRBD1	TRBV7-2	CASSYGQGARNEQFF	TGTGCCAGCAGCTATGGACAGGGGGCGCGGAATGAGCAGTTCTTC
TRBJ1-2	few	NA	TRBV29-1	CSVGTGQHYGYTF	TGCAGCGTTGGAACCGGACAGCACTATGGCTACACCTTC
TRBJ2-7	NA	TRBD2	TRBV5-1	CASSPGLAPGEQYF	TGCGCCAGCAGCCCCGGACTAGCGCCGGGCGAGCAGTACTTC
TRBJ2-7	few	TRBD2	TRBV2	CASSTSGGFGEQYF	TGTGCCAGCAGTACTAGCGGGGGGTTCGGCGAGCAGTACTTC
TRBJ2-5	NA	TRBD2	TRBV15	CATSAGTSGRGGETQYF	TGTGCCACCAGCGCCGGGACTAGCGGGAGGGGCGGGGAGACCCAGTACTTC
TRBJ2-4	NA	TRBD1	TRBV6-1	CASSDRGLAKNIQYF	TGTGCCAGCAGTGACAGGGGGCTAGCCAAAAACATTCAGTACTTC
TRBJ2-3	few	TRBD2	TRBV14	CASSQVGGFGDTDTQYF	TGTGCCAGCAGCCAAGTCGGGGGGTTCGGGGACACAGATACGCAGTATTTT
TRBJ1-1	once	NA	TRBV30	CAWNNRAAPEAFF	TGTGCCTGGAATAACAGGGCGGCCCCTGAAGCTTTCTTT
TRBJ2-6	NA	NA	TRBV27	CASSPQYRTVPHSGANVLTF	TGTGCCAGCAGTCCCCAGTATAGAACAGTCCCACACTCTGGGGCCAACGTCCTGACTTTC
TRBJ2-7	NA	TRBD1	TRBV25-1	CIPGQERKRGEQYF	TGTATTCCGGGACAGGAGCGAAAAAGGGGCGAGCAGTACTTC
TRBJ1-4	NA	NA	TRBV5-6	CASSLGDYNEKLFF	TGTGCCAGCAGCTTAGGGGACTATAATGAAAAACTGTTTTTT
TRBJ2-7	once	TRBD2	TRBV6-5	CASTTRTSGRYEQYF	TGTGCCAGCACCACTAGGACTAGCGGGAGGTACGAGCAGTACTTC
TRBJ1-5	NA	TRBD1	TRBV28	CASSRPGTGGRPQHF	TGTGCCAGCAGTAGACCCGGGACAGGCGGGCGGCCCCAGCATTTT
TRBJ1-6	NA	NA	TRBV6-5	CASTPHQESLSPLHF	TGTGCCAGCACCCCACATCAGGAATCTTTGTCACCCCTCCACTTT
TRBJ2-4	once	TRBD1	TRBV5-5	CASSYSGDSKNIQYF	TGTGCCAGCAGCTACTCCGGGGACAGCAAAAACATTCAGTACTTC
TRBJ1-1	NA	NA	TRBV27	CASSNGGGAFF	TGTGCCAGCAGTAACGGGGGGGGAGCTTTCTTT
TRBJ2-5	NA	NA	TRBV10-1	CASKPGQETQYF	TGCGCCAGCAAGCCAGGACAAGAGACCCAGTACTTC
TRBJ1-5	NA	NA	TRBV28	CASSLGQVSNQPQHF	TGTGCCAGCAGTTTAGGGCAGGTTAGCAATCAGCCCCAGCATTTT
TRBJ1-1	NA	NA	TRBV21-1	CASSKGDRMNTEAFF	TGTGCCAGCAGCAAAGGGGACAGGATGAACACTGAAGCTTTCTTT
TRBJ2-1	NA	NA	TRBV15	CATSITVNKYNEQFF	TGTGCCACCAGCATTACAGTCAACAAGTACAATGAGCAGTTCTTC
TRBJ2-2	few	NA	TRBV30	CAWMGEPITGELFF	TGTGCCTGGATGGGAGAACCTATCACCGGGGAGCTGTTTTTT
TRBJ2-5	NA	NA	TRBV7-6	CASSSRKGEETQYF	TGTGCCAGCAGCTCCCGGAAGGGGGAAGAGACCCAGTACTTC
TRBJ2-2	NA	NA	TRBV9	CASSVLAWGPGELFF	TGTGCCAGCAGCGTATTAGCGTGGGGGCCCGGGGAGCTGTTTTTT
TRBJ2-3	NA	NA	TRBV19	CASSRQRSTDTQYF	TGTGCCAGTAGCAGACAGAGAAGCACAGATACGCAGTATTTT
TRBJ2-1	NA	TRBD2	TRBV7-9	CASSLPGLAGGGTYNEQFF	TGTGCCAGCAGCTTACCGGGACTAGCGGGAGGGGGAACCTACAATGAGCAGTTCTTC
TRBJ1-1	few	NA	TRBV6-6	CASSQQENTEAFF	TGTGCCAGCAGTCAACAAGAGAACACTGAAGCTTTCTTT